Listed here are 25 T cell receptor beta chains from one sample, sequenced in a study of identical twins. Each CDR3 protein is one row after TCRdb ran MiXCR on the 5' RACE reads. The sample records about 890,000 distinct CDR3 sequences, 10% to 15% being singletons. The sample also formed part of further work on yellow fever vaccine responses in identical twins.

The sequenced sample was PBMCs. These receptor sequences come from a young woman in good health.

This clonotype has only a few counts. The V and J genes are TRBV6-4 and TRBJ2-2, with D perhaps TRBD1 or TRBD2 (5 bases each). The V end lost 2 bases, the J end lost 5 bases, and 12 bases lay between the germline ends. The length of the CDR3 is 15 residues. Germline V gene sequence: CDR1 MRHNA, CDR2 SNTAGT. The CDR3 nucleotides read TGTGCCAGCAGTGACCCGGGGACCGGGACCGGGGAGCTGTTTTTT. Its translation is CASSDPGTGTGELFF.

The chain uses TRBV15 and TRBJ1-1; possibly TRBD1 for D (5 bases). CDR1 and CDR2 (germline): LNHNV, YYDKDF (reference sequence). CDR3 length: 14 residues. V was shortened by 5 bases and J by 6 bases, with 16 bases between the two germline ends. The CDR3 region is CATSPPGGFPEAFF. The CDR3 nucleotides are TGTGCCACCAGCCCCCCCGGGGGATTCCCTGAAGCTTTCTTT.

The chain carries TRBV24-1 and TRBJ2-1; D is possibly TRBD1 (6 bases). The length of the CDR3 is 16 residues. Germline V gene data show CDR1 as KGHDR and CDR2 as SFDVKD. Between the trimmed V and J ends, which lost 2 bases and 4 bases, there was a span of 14 bases. CDR3 in DNA: TGTGCCACCAGTGATTCAGGGGCGAAACCATACAATGAGCAGTTCTTC. Its protein is CATSDSGAKPYNEQFF.

This clonotype turned up a few times. The chain uses TRBV2 and TRBJ1-4, with D hard to call. Germline values: CDR1 SNHLY, CDR2 FYNNEI. Trimming shortened V by 6 bases and J by 0 bases, and 8 bases separated the two germline ends. CDR3 size: 14 residues. CDR3 loop: CASRTEATNEKLFF. The CDR3 coding sequence is TGTGCCAGCAGGACGGAGGCAACTAATGAAAAACTGTTTTTT.

The chain couples TRBV4-1 to TRBJ2-1; the match to TRBD2 covers 11 bases. The junction had 12 bases not matched to a gene; V was cut back by 4 bases and J by 10 bases. From germline, CDR1 is MGHRA and CDR2 YSYEKL. This CDR3 contains 16 residues. CDR3 DNA: TGCGCCAGCAGCCCCAAGCCCCCGGGACTAGCGGTGGAGCAGTTCTTC. Its protein is CASSPKPPGLAVEQFF.

This chain joins TRBV11-3 and TRBJ2-1; D may be TRBD1 or TRBD2 (5 bases each). The CDR3 has 13 residues. Germline V gene data show CDR1 as SGHNT and CDR2 as YENEEA. Trimming removed 1 base at V and 15 bases at J, with 16 bases between. CDR3 protein: CASSLGGSYTLFF. The CDR3 nucleotides read TGTGCCAGCAGCTTAGGGGGGTCCTACACTCTGTTCTTC.

This clonotype was detected a few times. V usage is TRBV24-1 and J usage is TRBJ2-5, with D tentatively TRBD2 (6 bases). Germline-derived CDR1 and CDR2 are KGHDR and SFDVKD. V was pared by 3 bases and J by 5 bases, with 15 bases between. The CDR3 has 15 residues. This CDR3 reads CATSDVGLQGETQYF. In DNA, the CDR3 is TGTGCCACCAGTGATGTGGGACTCCAGGGCGAGACCCAGTACTTC.

The CDR3 here is CSARVTDYGYTF. The CDR3 DNA sequence: TGCAGTGCTAGAGTGACAGACTATGGCTACACCTTC. The chain uses TRBV20-1 and TRBJ1-2; possibly TRBD1 for D (5 bases). V was shortened by 1 base and J by 3 bases, with 6 bases between the two germline ends. Germline CDR1 DFQATT, CDR2 SNEGSKA (reference sequence). The CDR3 totals 12 residues.

Only a few counts were recorded for this clonotype. The chain recombines TRBV27 with TRBJ2-1; 12 bases agree with TRBD2. This CDR3 has 17 amino acids. Trimming removed 6 bases from V and 0 bases from J; junction bases left unmatched: 6. Germline lookup yields CDR1 MNHEY and CDR2 SMNVEV (reference sequence). The CDR3 loop reads CASRPLAGGYSYNEQFF. CDR3 nucleotides: TGTGCCAGCAGACCACTAGCGGGGGGATACTCCTACAATGAGCAGTTCTTC.

The chain combines TRBV2 with TRBJ2-2; TRBD1 might be the D (6 bases). CDR1 and CDR2 (germline): SNHLY, FYNNEI. This CDR3 comprises 12 residues. Between the trimmed V and J ends, which lost 7 bases and 6 bases, there was a span of 9 bases. CDR3 protein: CASIGGPGELFF. As DNA, the CDR3 is TGTGCCAGCATTGGGGGCCCCGGGGAGCTGTTTTTT.

This clonotype turned up a few times. The CDR3 sequence: CASRMGASEQYF. The CDR3 bases are TGCGCCAGCAGAATGGGGGCAAGCGAGCAGTACTTC. The V gene is TRBV5-1, the J gene TRBJ2-7, with D tentatively TRBD1 (6 bases). The CDR3 has 12 residues. Germline-derived CDR1 and CDR2 are SGHRS and YFSETQ. V was shortened by 5 bases and J by 6 bases, with 12 bases between the two germline ends. The full variable domain, in which reference TRBV5-1 and TRBJ2-7 provide the parts outside the CDR3, is KAGVTQTPRYLIKTRGQQVTLSCSPISGHRSVSWYQQTPGQGLQFLFEYFSETQRNKGNFPGRFSGRQFSNSRSEMNVSTLELGDSALYLCASRMGASEQYFGPGTRLTVT.

DNA for the CDR3: TGTGCCAGCAGCAGATGGGGATCTAATGAAAAACTGTTTTTT. Protein product: CASSRWGSNEKLFF. The chain employs TRBV7-2 and TRBJ1-4; D call uncertain. This CDR3 has 14 residues. Trimming took off 5 bases at V and 3 bases at J, with 10 bases between the two ends. Germline V gives CDR1 SGHTA, CDR2 FQGNSA.

This chain links TRBV4-2 with TRBJ1-3; weak D call: TRBD1 (5 bases). The CDR3 has 13 residues. Per germline, CDR1 LGHNA and CDR2 YNFKEQ. V was pared by 4 bases and J by 3 bases, with 7 bases between. CDR3 DNA: TGTGCCAGCAGCCGGGGGGATGGAAACACCATATATTTT. Translation gives CASSRGDGNTIYF.

V is TRBV24-1 and J is TRBJ2-1, with 12 bases fitting TRBD2. This CDR3 is 18 amino acids long. Trimming cost V 3 bases and J 0 bases; bases outside gene matches: 5. The germline V gene encodes CDR1 KGHDR and CDR2 SFDVKD. The CDR3 DNA reads TGTGCCACCAGTGATCCCCTGACTAGCGGGAGCTCCTACAATGAGCAGTTCTTC. Protein product: CATSDPLTSGSSYNEQFF.

This clonotype has a handful of counts. The chain has TRBV7-9 and TRBJ2-7; 12 positions agree with TRBD2. This CDR3 is built from 16 residues. Germline V CDR1 and CDR2: SEHNR, FQNEAQ (reference sequence). The V and J ends lost 4 bases and 2 bases, in that order; junction bases with no gene match: 6. CDR3 region: CASSYGLAGPTYEQYF. CDR3 DNA: TGTGCCAGCAGCTACGGACTAGCGGGACCTACCTACGAGCAGTACTTC. Full variable domain (remainder filled in from reference TRBV7-9 and TRBJ2-7): DTGVSQNPRHKITKRGQNVTFRCDPISEHNRLYWYRQTLGQGPEFLTYFQNEAQLEKSRLLSDRFSAERPKGSFSTLEIQRTEQGDSAMYLCASSYGLAGPTYEQYFGPGTRLTVT.

For the CDR3, the DNA is TGTGCCAGCAGCATCGGGGGGGACAATGAGCAGCTCTTC. This encodes CASSIGGDNEQLF. The V call is TRBV21-1, the J call TRBJ2-1; the listed D gene, TRBD2, was not tested against the DNA. TRBV21-1 is recorded as a pseudogene. This CDR3 contains 13 residues.

This clonotype has more than one count but fewer than ten. The rearrangement joins TRBV10-3 to TRBJ2-3; 8 bases line up with TRBD1. There are 13 residues in the CDR3. Germline assignment: CDR1 ENHRY and CDR2 SYGVKD. Losses at the gene ends were 3 bases for V and 6 bases for J; bases not matched to a gene: 2. The chain's CDR3 is CAISDQGADTQYF. CDR3 bases: TGTGCCATCAGTGACCAGGGGGCGGATACGCAGTATTTT.

This chain uses TRBV5-5 with TRBJ1-2; D unresolved. CDR1 and CDR2 from the germline V gene are SGHKS and YYEKEE (reference sequence). V lost 0 bases, J lost 2 bases, and 11 bases lay in between. The CDR3 has 15 residues. CDR3 DNA: TGTGCCAGCAGCTTGGTCAATAAGGAAAACTATGGCTACACCTTC. The encoded protein is CASSLVNKENYGYTF.

This clonotype showed up just a few times. The rearrangement joins TRBV5-1 to TRBJ1-2; 11 positions match TRBD1. CDR1 SGHRS and CDR2 YFSETQ come from the germline V gene. The V gene end was trimmed by 4 bases and the J gene end by 4 bases; junction bases not matched to a gene: 3. The CDR3 has 14 residues. Here the CDR3 reads CASSIGTGGYGYTF. The CDR3 DNA follows: TGCGCCAGCAGCATAGGGACAGGGGGCTATGGCTACACCTTC.

The gene calls are TRBV12-3 or TRBV12-4 and TRBJ2-7; 7 bases agree with TRBD2. CDR3 size: 13 residues. The J segment lost 3 bases and the V segment lost 5 bases, leaving 4 bases of the junction unmatched. CDR3 amino acids: CASSPLADYEQYF. CDR3 nucleotides: TGTGCCAGCAGTCCTCTAGCGGACTACGAGCAGTACTTC.

The table lists this clonotype with a few counts. This chain joins TRBV20-1 and TRBJ2-7, with TRBD2 matching 7 bases. CDR1 is DFQATT and CDR2 is SNEGSKA in the germline V gene (reference sequence). Trimming cost V 3 bases and J 0 bases; bases outside gene matches: 11. CDR3 length: 16 amino acids. This chain's CDR3 is CSARALAEGSSYEQYF. For the CDR3, the DNA is TGCAGTGCTAGGGCCCTAGCGGAGGGGAGCTCCTACGAGCAGTACTTC.

This clonotype has at least ten counts. The genes are TRBV12-3 or TRBV12-4 and TRBJ2-7; the D is unclear. CDR3 length equals 11 residues. Trimming left V 6 bases short and J 4 bases short, with 7 bases between. The CDR3 loop is CASRGTYEQYF. CDR3 bases: TGTGCCAGCAGGGGTACATACGAGCAGTACTTC.

The chain carries TRBV6-5 and TRBJ2-7, with 12 bases matching TRBD2. With 0 bases clipped from V and 3 bases from J, the junction kept 3 bases outside the gene matches. CDR1 is MNHEY and CDR2 is SVGAGI in the germline V gene. The CDR3 sequence is 16 residues long. In DNA, the CDR3 is TGTGCCAGCAGTTACTCGACTAGCGGGAGTATCTACGAGCAGTACTTC. It encodes CASSYSTSGSIYEQYF.

The chain couples TRBV4-1 to TRBJ1-3, with D perhaps matching TRBD1 (6 bases). Germline V CDR1 and CDR2: MGHRA, YSYEKL. Trimming removed 2 bases at V and 0 bases at J, with 8 bases between. The CDR3 has 15 amino acids. This CDR3 is CASSQWTDSGNTIYF. The CDR3 DNA sequence: TGCGCCAGCAGCCAATGGACAGACTCTGGAAACACCATATATTTT.

This clonotype was seen a few times. The chain uses TRBV27 and TRBJ2-1; 13 bases are a match to TRBD2. Germline lookup yields CDR1 MNHEY and CDR2 SMNVEV (reference sequence). The CDR3 has 16 residues. Trimming removed 5 bases from V and 8 bases from J; junction bases left unmatched: 9. CDR3 sequence reads: CASSTLAGGPSYEQFF. As DNA, the CDR3 is TGTGCCAGCAGTACACTAGCGGGAGGGCCTTCCTATGAGCAGTTCTTC.